This T cell receptor beta chain came from a study of blood T cell repertoires in COVID-19. Study in general: From the United States, Italy and Spain came samples of acute and convalescent COVID-19. T cells, B-cell-depleted T cells, or PBMCs supplied cDNA or gDNA.

Looked up from germline, CDR1 is SNHLY and CDR2 is FYNNEI. Trimming cost V 10 bases and J 1 base; bases outside gene matches: 11. CDR3 length equals 15 residues. In the original workflow: Amplified reference gene primers provided the basis for estimating nucleated cell counts. The table came from immunoSEQ multiplex PCR; TCRdb's copy has only in-frame clones and leaves some out. V, J and clone size are taken as reported in that table, and D and trimming were inferred from the DNA itself. The sample includes over 100,000 clones, roughly nine tenths seen only once; the top ten take 6%. The sequence was collected from a human donor in a cohort sampled during active COVID-19. The sequenced sample consisted of peripheral blood. V and J are TRBV2 and TRBJ2-7; 9 bases match TRBD1. DNA of the CDR3: TGTGCCATTCCCCACCCCGGGACAGGGTCCTACGAGCAGTACTTC. This encodes CAIPHPGTGSYEQYF. Full variable domain (rest looked up from reference TRBV2 and TRBJ2-7): EPEVTQTPSHQVTQMGQEVILRCVPISNHLYFYWYRQILGQKVEFLVSFYNNEISEKSEIFDDQFSVERPDGSNFTLKIRSTKLEDSAMYFCAIPHPGTGSYEQYFGPGTRLTVT.